Listed below are T cell receptor beta chains from one sample, sequenced in a study of T cell responses to AZD1222 COVID-19 vaccine. Some clones are missing from TCRdb's copy, which holds only in-frame ones; the method was immunoSEQ multiplex PCR. The table has 45,000 to 70,000 clones, approximately 83% seen once. This material consisted of peripheral blood, taken on day 0 of AZD1222 vaccination. Every receptor here comes from an adult in good health. The CDR3 runs from the conserved cysteine through the conserved F or W. The D gene is left open where the match is weak. Rows may omit the clone size; those that give it use once, few, many or a size class.

CDR3 protein	CDR3 DNA	clone size	D gene	V gene	J gene
CASSLSWDSGNTIYF	TGTGCCAGCAGTTTATCGTGGGACTCTGGAAACACCATATATTTT	NA	NA	TRBV27	TRBJ1-3
CASSFRGQNTIYF	TGTGCCAGCAGCTTCAGGGGGCAGAACACCATATATTTT	NA	TRBD1	TRBV5-5	TRBJ1-3
CASSERQGYTEAFF	TGTGCCAGCAGTGAGAGGCAGGGTTACACTGAAGCTTTCTTT	NA	NA	TRBV6-1	TRBJ1-1
CATQTWTGGYNEQFF	TGTGCCACCCAAACTTGGACAGGGGGTTACAATGAGCAGTTCTTC	NA	TRBD1	TRBV24-1	TRBJ2-1
CASSFLTARDEKLFF	TGTGCCAGCAGTTTTCTTACAGCCCGGGATGAAAAACTGTTTTTT	NA	NA	TRBV27	TRBJ1-4
CASSGGFLTTYEQYF	TGTGCCAGCAGCGGGGGCTTCCTCACAACCTACGAGCAGTACTTC	NA	NA	TRBV6-5	TRBJ2-7
CASSLTSGREQYF	TGTGCCAGCAGTTTGACTAGCGGGCGGGAGCAGTACTTC	NA	TRBD2	TRBV12-3/TRBV12-4	TRBJ2-7
CASSFFTGTGELFF	TGTGCCAGCAGTTTCTTTACAGGGACGGGGGAGCTGTTTTTT	NA	NA	TRBV28	TRBJ2-2
CAWSVGPSTDTQYF	TGTGCCTGGAGTGTAGGCCCTAGCACAGATACGCAGTATTTT	NA	NA	TRBV30	TRBJ2-3
CASSLLAGVGGNEQFF	TGTGCCAGCAGCTTATTAGCGGGAGTGGGAGGAAATGAGCAGTTCTTC	NA	TRBD2	TRBV7-8	TRBJ2-1
CASSYGLFYRGQGREKLFF	TGTGCCAGCAGTTACGGTCTCTTCTACAGGGGGCAAGGACGTGAAAAACTGTTTTTT	once	TRBD1	TRBV6-2/TRBV6-3	TRBJ1-4
CASSLDPGGFGETQYF	TGTGCCAGCAGCTTAGACCCAGGGGGCTTCGGAGAGACCCAGTACTTC	NA	TRBD1	TRBV11-2	TRBJ2-5
CASSLLDYGYTF	TGTGCCAGCAGTTTACTCGATTATGGCTACACCTTC	NA	NA	TRBV28	TRBJ1-2
CASSFPTVGRDRNTEAFF	TGTGCCAGCAGTTTCCCGACTGTTGGCCGGGATCGAAACACTGAAGCTTTCTTT	NA	NA	TRBV28	TRBJ1-1
CASSLVTQSSYEQYF	TGTGCCAGCAGTTTAGTGACCCAGAGCTCCTACGAGCAGTACTTC	NA	NA	TRBV28	TRBJ2-7
CASSSDSYPPYEQYF	TGTGCCAGCAGCTCGGACAGCTATCCTCCCTACGAGCAGTACTTC	NA	NA	TRBV7-9	TRBJ2-7
CASSLVAGQGNQPQHF	TGTGCCAGTAGCCTTGTGGCGGGACAAGGCAATCAGCCCCAGCATTTT	NA	NA	TRBV19	TRBJ1-5
CASLIDGRPYEQYF	TGTGCCAGCCTAATTGACGGGAGACCCTACGAGCAGTACTTC	NA	NA	TRBV5-6	TRBJ2-7
CASSERLAGVHEQYF	TGTGCCAGCAGTGAACGGCTAGCGGGAGTCCACGAGCAGTACTTC	once	TRBD2	TRBV2	TRBJ2-7
CAWSVGFGLYNEQFF	TGTGCCTGGAGTGTGGGTTTCGGGCTCTACAATGAGCAGTTCTTC	NA	NA	TRBV30	TRBJ2-1
CASSILFGQGADTQYF	TGTGCCAGTAGTATCCTGTTCGGGCAGGGTGCAGATACGCAGTATTTT	NA	NA	TRBV19	TRBJ2-3
CASSLGGTYNEQFF	TGTGCCAGCAGCTTAGGGGGAACCTACAATGAGCAGTTCTTC	NA	NA	TRBV7-8	TRBJ2-1
CASSQPRSRTGPKNTEAFF	TGCGCCAGCAGTCAACCGAGGTCCCGGACAGGGCCAAAGAACACTGAAGCTTTCTTT	NA	TRBD1	TRBV23-1	TRBJ1-1
CASSLGLAGGPHTGELFF	TGCGCCAGCAGCTTGGGGCTAGCGGGAGGGCCCCACACCGGGGAGCTGTTTTTT	NA	TRBD2	TRBV5-1	TRBJ2-2
CASSQASLGEGYTF	TGTGCCAGCAGCCAAGCTTCCTTGGGGGAAGGCTACACCTTC	NA	NA	TRBV4-2	TRBJ1-2
CASSMTGGYGYTF	TGTGCCAGTAGTATGACAGGGGGCTATGGCTACACCTTC	NA	TRBD1	TRBV19	TRBJ1-2
CASSFTGLNTGELFF	TGTGCCAGCAGCTTTACAGGGCTTAACACCGGGGAGCTGTTTTTT	NA	NA	TRBV5-4	TRBJ2-2
CASRQGVGYTF	TGTGCCAGTAGACAGGGGGTTGGCTACACCTTC	few	TRBD1	TRBV19	TRBJ1-2
CASSLGFQGSIGYTF	TGTGCCAGCAGTTTAGGGTTTCAGGGGAGCATCGGCTACACCTTC	NA	NA	TRBV28	TRBJ1-2
CASSLSTDTQYF	TGTGCCAGCAGCTTGAGTACAGATACGCAGTATTTT	NA	NA	TRBV5-4	TRBJ2-3
CASSLKSGSGNEQFF	TGTGCCAGCAGCTTAAAAAGCGGGAGTGGCAATGAGCAGTTCTTC	NA	TRBD2	TRBV7-3	TRBJ2-1
CASSPGAFTAYEQYF	TGTGCCAGCAGCCCCGGGGCGTTTACGGCCTACGAGCAGTACTTC	NA	NA	TRBV7-2	TRBJ2-7
CASSLWGERETQYF	TGTGCCAGCAGCTTATGGGGAGAAAGGGAGACCCAGTACTTC	NA	NA	TRBV11-2	TRBJ2-5
CASSQGGDTNYGYTF	TGTGCCAGCAGCCAAGGCGGCGATACTAACTATGGCTACACCTTC	NA	NA	TRBV3-1/TRBV3-2	TRBJ1-2
CASTLSPLQETQYF	TGTGCCAGCACCCTTAGTCCGCTCCAAGAGACCCAGTACTTC	NA	NA	TRBV28	TRBJ2-5
CASSFLDRGYTGELFF	TGTGCCAGCAGCTTCCTGGACAGGGGGTACACCGGGGAGCTGTTTTTT	NA	TRBD1	TRBV7-6	TRBJ2-2
CASSQAFSYSNQPQHF	TGTGCCAGCAGCCAAGCTTTCTCTTATAGCAATCAGCCCCAGCATTTT	NA	NA	TRBV3-1/TRBV3-2	TRBJ1-5
CASSFQGPHGGTQYF	TGTGCCAGCAGCTTTCAGGGTCCCCACGGGGGGACCCAGTACTTC	NA	NA	TRBV7-6	TRBJ2-5
CASSIGTSGSNEQFF	TGTGCCAGTAGTATAGGGACTAGCGGGAGCAATGAGCAGTTCTTC	NA	TRBD2	TRBV19	TRBJ2-1
CASSYSRAYYRIETQYF	TGTGCCAGCAGTTACTCGCGAGCGTACTACCGAATAGAGACCCAGTACTTC	NA	NA	TRBV6-2/TRBV6-3	TRBJ2-5
CASSGGGYEQYF	TGTGCCAGTAGTGGGGGAGGCTACGAGCAGTACTTC	few	NA	TRBV19	TRBJ2-7
CASSPGANTEAFF	TGTGCCAGCAGCCCAGGCGCGAACACTGAAGCTTTCTTT	NA	NA	TRBV7-3	TRBJ1-1
CASSLDLGSEGYTF	TGTGCCAGCAGCTTGGACCTTGGAAGCGAAGGCTACACCTTC	NA	NA	TRBV5-4	TRBJ1-2
CASSYSAGDSSYEQYF	TGTGCCAGCAGTTACTCGGCTGGCGATAGCTCCTACGAGCAGTACTTC	NA	NA	TRBV6-6	TRBJ2-7
CASSEALVTTYNEQFF	TGTGCCAGCAGTGAAGCGCTTGTGACTACCTACAATGAGCAGTTCTTC	once	NA	TRBV2	TRBJ2-1
CASSFGGGQPQHF	TGTGCCAGCAGTTTCGGGGGAGGGCAGCCCCAGCATTTT	NA	NA	TRBV6-5	TRBJ1-5
CASSAQSSYPGELFF	TGTGCCAGCAGCGCCCAAAGTAGCTACCCCGGGGAGCTGTTTTTT	NA	NA	TRBV9	TRBJ2-2
CASSLGPTLSEAFF	TGTGCCAGCAGCCTAGGCCCCACTCTATCTGAAGCTTTCTTT	NA	NA	TRBV2	TRBJ1-1
CASSMDRENGYTF	TGTGCCAGTAGTATGGACAGAGAAAATGGCTACACCTTC	once	NA	TRBV19	TRBJ1-2
CASSQGGGPYGYTF	TGTGCCAGCAGCCAAGGTGGGGGACCGTATGGCTACACCTTC	NA	NA	TRBV4-2	TRBJ1-2
CASSLDQISGNTIYF	TGTGCCAGCAGCTTGGACCAGATCTCTGGAAACACCATATATTTT	NA	NA	TRBV5-8	TRBJ1-3
CAWGQGGSGANVLTF	TGTGCCTGGGGACAGGGGGGCTCTGGGGCCAACGTCCTGACTTTC	NA	TRBD1	TRBV30	TRBJ2-6
CASGRQGDNQPQHF	TGTGCCAGCGGCCGGCAGGGAGACAATCAGCCCCAGCATTTT	NA	NA	TRBV28	TRBJ1-5
CASSIGGGQGNIQYF	TGTGCCAGTAGTATAGGGGGTGGGCAGGGAAACATTCAGTACTTC	NA	NA	TRBV19	TRBJ2-4
CASSLAPLGGGYGYTF	TGCGCCAGCAGCTTGGCACCGTTGGGGGGCGGCTATGGCTACACCTTC	NA	NA	TRBV5-1	TRBJ1-2